This TCR beta chain was recovered during a study of OX40 agonist ivuxolimab in advanced cancers. Study-level points and caveats: CD4+ and CD8+ blood T cells expanded clonally by week 6 at 0.1 to 3.0 mg/kg. Low normalized clonal expansion also occurred in some nonresponding patients.

A note on this clone: Antigen unknown.

V shed 1 base and J shed 0 bases, with 0 bases lying between them. Germline CDR1 GTSNPN, CDR2 SVGIG (reference sequence). The CDR3 runs to 12 residues. Measured with immunoSEQ multiplex PCR; TCRdb has only the in-frame clones, and not every one. Found here are some 75,000 clones, around 87% of them singletons; the top ten hold 2.5% to 3%. This specimen consisted of CD4+ or CD8+ T cells sorted from blood, obtained in a trial of the OX40 agonist ivuxolimab. This TCR came from an adult with an advanced solid tumor such as melanoma, head and neck, liver or kidney cancer. The chain combines TRBV30 with TRBJ1-4; no definite D call. CDR3 sequence reads: CAWSATNEKLFF. The DNA of the CDR3 is TGTGCCTGGAGTGCAACTAATGAAAAACTGTTTTTT.